This T cell receptor beta chain was recovered during a study of T-cell reconstitution after alpha-beta-depleted transplantation in children. TCRbeta library construction was performed incorporating unique molecular identifiers. TCRdb processed the PCR reads anew with MiXCR; each CDR3 protein has one entry. This sample has some 260,000 distinct CDR3 sequences, with about 24% found just once. The V gene's germline CDR1 is SGHRS and CDR2 YFSETQ. The CDR3 has 16 residues. V shed 0 bases and J 1 base; nucleotides not matched to a gene: 3. This clonotype was obtained from a female patient between 2 and 10 years old who had a stem cell transplant for congenital amegakaryocytic thrombocytopenia, so the T cells may come from the graft donor. This rearrangement joins TRBV5-1 to TRBJ2-5; TRBD2 matches at 10 bases. Material: PBMCs, mostly from graft donor cells, obtained 360 days after TCRalphabeta/CD19-depleted stem cell transplant. This CDR3 is CASSLAGLAIQETQYF. CDR3 in DNA: TGCGCCAGCAGCTTGGCGGGACTAGCGATCCAAGAGACCCAGTACTTC.